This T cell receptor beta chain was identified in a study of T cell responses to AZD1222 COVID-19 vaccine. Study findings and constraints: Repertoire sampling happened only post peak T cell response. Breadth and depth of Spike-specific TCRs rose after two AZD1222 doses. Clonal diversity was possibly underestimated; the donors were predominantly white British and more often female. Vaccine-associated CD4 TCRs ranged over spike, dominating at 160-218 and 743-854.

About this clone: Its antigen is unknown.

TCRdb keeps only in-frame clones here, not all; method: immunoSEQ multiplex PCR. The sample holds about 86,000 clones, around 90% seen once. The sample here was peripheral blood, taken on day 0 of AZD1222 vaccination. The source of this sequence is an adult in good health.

CDR3 nucleotides: TGTGCCAGTAGTATAGTCGGGACAGGCCAAGAGACCCAGTACTTC. Translated, it gives CASSIVGTGQETQYF. The chain carries TRBV19 and TRBJ2-5; TRBD1 matches 8 bases. The CDR3 length is 15 residues. V lost 1 base to trimming and J lost 1 base; unmatched junction nucleotides: 2. The V gene's germline CDR1 is LNHDA and CDR2 SQIVND (reference sequence). The variable domain in full, with the rest retrieved from reference TRBV19 and TRBJ2-5, is DGGITQSPKYLFRKEGQNVTLSCEQNLNHDAMYWYRQDPGQGLRLIYYSQIVNDFQKGDIAEGYSVSREKKESFPLTVTSAQKNPTAFYLCASSIVGTGQETQYFGPGTRLLVL.